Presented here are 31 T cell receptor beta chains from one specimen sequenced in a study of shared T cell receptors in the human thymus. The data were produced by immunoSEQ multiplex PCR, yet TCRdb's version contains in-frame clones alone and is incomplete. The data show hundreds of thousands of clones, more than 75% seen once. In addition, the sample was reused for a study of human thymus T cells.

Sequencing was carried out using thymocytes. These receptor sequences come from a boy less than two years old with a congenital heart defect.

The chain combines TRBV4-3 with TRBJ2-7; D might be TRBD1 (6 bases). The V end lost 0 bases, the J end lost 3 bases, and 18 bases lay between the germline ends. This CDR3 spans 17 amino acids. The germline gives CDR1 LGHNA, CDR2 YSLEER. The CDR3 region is CASSQDQTGHIYYEQYF. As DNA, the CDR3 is TGCGCCAGCAGCCAAGATCAAACAGGGCACATCTACTACGAGCAGTACTTC.

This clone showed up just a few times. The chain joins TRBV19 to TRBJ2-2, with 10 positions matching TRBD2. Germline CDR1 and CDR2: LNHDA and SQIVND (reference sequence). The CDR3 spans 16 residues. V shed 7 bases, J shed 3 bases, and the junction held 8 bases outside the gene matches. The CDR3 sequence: CASKASGRSDTGELFF. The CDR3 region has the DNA TGTGCCAGTAAGGCTAGCGGGAGATCCGACACCGGGGAGCTGTTTTTT.

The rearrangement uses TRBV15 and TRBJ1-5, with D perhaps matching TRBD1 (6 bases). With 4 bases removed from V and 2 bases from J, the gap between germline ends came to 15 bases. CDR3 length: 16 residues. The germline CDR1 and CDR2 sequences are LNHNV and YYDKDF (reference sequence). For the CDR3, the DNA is TGTGCCACCAGCACCTACCCAGGGGCGGGCAATCAGCCCCAGCATTTT. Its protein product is CATSTYPGAGNQPQHF.

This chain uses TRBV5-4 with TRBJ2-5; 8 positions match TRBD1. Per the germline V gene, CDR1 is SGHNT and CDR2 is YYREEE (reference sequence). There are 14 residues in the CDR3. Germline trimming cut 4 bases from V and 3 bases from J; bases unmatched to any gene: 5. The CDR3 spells CASSRGQAKETQYF. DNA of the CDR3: TGTGCCAGCAGCAGGGGACAGGCAAAAGAGACCCAGTACTTC.

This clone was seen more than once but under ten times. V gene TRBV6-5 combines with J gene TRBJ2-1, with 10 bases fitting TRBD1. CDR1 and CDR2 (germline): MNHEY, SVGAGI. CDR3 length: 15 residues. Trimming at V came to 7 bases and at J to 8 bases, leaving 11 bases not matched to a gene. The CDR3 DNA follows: TGTGCCAGCACCAAGGTTGGGACAGGGGAATATGAGCAGTTCTTC. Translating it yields CASTKVGTGEYEQFF.

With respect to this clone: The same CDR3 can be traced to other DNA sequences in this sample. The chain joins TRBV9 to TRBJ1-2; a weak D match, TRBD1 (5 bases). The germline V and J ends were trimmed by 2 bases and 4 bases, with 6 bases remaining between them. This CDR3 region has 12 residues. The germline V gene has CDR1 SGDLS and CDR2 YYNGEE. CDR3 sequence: CASSVGGYGYTF. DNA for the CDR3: TGTGCCAGCAGCGTCGGGGGCTATGGCTACACCTTC.

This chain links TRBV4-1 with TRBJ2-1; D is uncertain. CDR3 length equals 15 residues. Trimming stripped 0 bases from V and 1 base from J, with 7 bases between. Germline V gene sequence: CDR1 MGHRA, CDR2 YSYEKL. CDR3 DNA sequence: TGCGCCAGCAGCCAAGATCCCCCTTCCTACAATGAGCAGTTCTTC. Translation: CASSQDPPSYNEQFF.

The CDR3 here is CASRVTDGGTEAFF. The CDR3 DNA is TGTGCCAGCAGGGTCACGGACGGGGGAACTGAAGCTTTCTTT. This chain connects TRBV6-5 to TRBJ1-1; a possible D gene is TRBD1 (5 bases). Germline V CDR1 and CDR2: MNHEY, SVGAGI. The CDR3 contains 14 residues. The ends were cut back, 6 bases at V and 5 bases at J, with 16 bases in the middle.

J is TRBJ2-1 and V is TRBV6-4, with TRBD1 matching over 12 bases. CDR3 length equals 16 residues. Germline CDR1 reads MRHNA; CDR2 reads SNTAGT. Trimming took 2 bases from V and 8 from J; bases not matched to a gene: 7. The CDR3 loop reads CASSDKRDRGRDEQFF. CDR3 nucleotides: TGTGCCAGCAGTGACAAGCGGGACAGGGGGCGGGATGAGCAGTTCTTC.

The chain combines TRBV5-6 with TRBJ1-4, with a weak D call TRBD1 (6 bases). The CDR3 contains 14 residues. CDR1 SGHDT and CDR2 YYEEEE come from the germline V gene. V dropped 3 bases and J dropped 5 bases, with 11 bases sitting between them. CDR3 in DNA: TGTGCCAGCAGCTGGGGGGGGCCCAATGAAAAACTGTTTTTT. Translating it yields CASSWGGPNEKLFF.

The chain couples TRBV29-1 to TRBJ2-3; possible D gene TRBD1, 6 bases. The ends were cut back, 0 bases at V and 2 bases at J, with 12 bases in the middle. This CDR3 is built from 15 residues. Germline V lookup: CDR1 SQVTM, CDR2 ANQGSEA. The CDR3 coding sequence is TGCAGCGTTGAAGATCAACAGGGAGACACAGATACGCAGTATTTT. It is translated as CSVEDQQGDTDTQYF.

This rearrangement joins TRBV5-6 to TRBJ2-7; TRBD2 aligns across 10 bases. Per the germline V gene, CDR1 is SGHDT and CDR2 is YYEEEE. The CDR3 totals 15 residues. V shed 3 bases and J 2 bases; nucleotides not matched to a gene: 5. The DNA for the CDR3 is TGTGCCAGCAGCTGGGGACTAGCGTCAACCTACGAGCAGTACTTC. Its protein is CASSWGLASTYEQYF.

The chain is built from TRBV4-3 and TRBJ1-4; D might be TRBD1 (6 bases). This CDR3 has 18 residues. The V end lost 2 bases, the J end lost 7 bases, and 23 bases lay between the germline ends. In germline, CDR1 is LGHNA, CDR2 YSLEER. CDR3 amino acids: CASSQLQGFPPLGEKLFF. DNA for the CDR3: TGCGCCAGCAGCCAACTACAGGGATTCCCCCCTTTGGGTGAAAAACTGTTTTTT.

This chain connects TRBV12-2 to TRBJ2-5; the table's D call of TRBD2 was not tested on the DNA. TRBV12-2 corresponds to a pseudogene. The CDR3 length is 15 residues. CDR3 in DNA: TGTGCAAGTCGCTTAGCAGTGACTAGGCAAGAGACCCAGTACTTC. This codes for CASRLAVTRQETQYF.

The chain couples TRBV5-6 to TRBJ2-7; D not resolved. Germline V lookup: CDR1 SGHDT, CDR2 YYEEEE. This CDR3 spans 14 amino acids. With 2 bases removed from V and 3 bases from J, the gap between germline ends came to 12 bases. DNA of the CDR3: TGTGCCAGCAGCTTCACGGGTCGGAGCTACGAGCAGTACTTC. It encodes CASSFTGRSYEQYF.

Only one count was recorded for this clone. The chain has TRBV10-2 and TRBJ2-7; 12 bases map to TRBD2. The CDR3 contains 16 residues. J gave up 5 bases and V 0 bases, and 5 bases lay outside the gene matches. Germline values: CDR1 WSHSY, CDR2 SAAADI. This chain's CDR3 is CASSESTSGSINEQYF. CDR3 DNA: TGCGCCAGCAGTGAGTCGACTAGCGGGAGTATCAACGAGCAGTACTTC.

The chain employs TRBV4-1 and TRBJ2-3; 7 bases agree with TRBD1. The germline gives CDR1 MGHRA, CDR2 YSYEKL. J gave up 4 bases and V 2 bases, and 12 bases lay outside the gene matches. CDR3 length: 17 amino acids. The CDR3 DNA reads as TGCGCCAGCAGCCAACCCCGAGGAAGGGGGCTTGCAGATACGCAGTATTTT. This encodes CASSQPRGRGLADTQYF.

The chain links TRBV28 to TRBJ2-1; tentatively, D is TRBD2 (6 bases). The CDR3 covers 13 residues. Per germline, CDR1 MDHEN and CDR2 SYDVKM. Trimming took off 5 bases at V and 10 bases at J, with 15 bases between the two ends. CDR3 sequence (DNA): TGTGCCAGCAGTATCCCTCCTAGCGAGGAGCAGTTCTTC. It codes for CASSIPPSEEQFF. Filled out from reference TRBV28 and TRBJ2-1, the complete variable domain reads DVKVTQSSRYLVKRTGEKVFLECVQDMDHENMFWYRQDPGLGLRLIYFSYDVKMKEKGDIPEGYSVSREKKERFSLILESASTNQTSMYLCASSIPPSEEQFFGPGTRLTVL.

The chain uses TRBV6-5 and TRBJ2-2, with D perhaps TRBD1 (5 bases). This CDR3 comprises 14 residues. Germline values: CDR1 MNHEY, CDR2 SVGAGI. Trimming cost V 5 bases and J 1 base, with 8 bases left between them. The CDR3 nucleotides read TGTGCCAGCAGTGACAGTGGGAACACCGGGGAGCTGTTTTTT. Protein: CASSDSGNTGELFF.

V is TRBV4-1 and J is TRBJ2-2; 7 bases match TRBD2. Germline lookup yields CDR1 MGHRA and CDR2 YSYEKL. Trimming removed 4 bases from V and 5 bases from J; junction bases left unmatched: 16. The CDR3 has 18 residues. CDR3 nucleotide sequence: TGCGCCAGCAGCCCCTTGGGTTCTAGCGGAGGGTTGACCGGGGAGCTGTTTTTT. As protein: CASSPLGSSGGLTGELFF.

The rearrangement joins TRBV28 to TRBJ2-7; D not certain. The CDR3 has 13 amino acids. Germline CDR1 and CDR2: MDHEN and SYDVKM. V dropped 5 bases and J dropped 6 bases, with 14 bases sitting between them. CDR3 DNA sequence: TGTGCCAGCAGTCCTCGTTGGGCCGGCGAGCAGTACTTC. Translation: CASSPRWAGEQYF.

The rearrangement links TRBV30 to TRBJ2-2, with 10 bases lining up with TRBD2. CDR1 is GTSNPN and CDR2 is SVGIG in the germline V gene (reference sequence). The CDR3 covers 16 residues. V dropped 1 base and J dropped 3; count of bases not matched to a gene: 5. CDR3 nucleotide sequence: TGTGCCTGGAGTGAGACTAGCGGGCTCTACACCGGGGAGCTGTTTTTT. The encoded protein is CAWSETSGLYTGELFF.

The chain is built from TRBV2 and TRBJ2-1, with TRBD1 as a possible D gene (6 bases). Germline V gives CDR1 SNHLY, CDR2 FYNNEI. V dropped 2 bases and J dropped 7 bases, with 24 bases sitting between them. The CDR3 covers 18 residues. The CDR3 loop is CASSETSPRTANRNEQFF. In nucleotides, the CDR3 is TGTGCCAGCAGTGAAACCTCCCCACGGACAGCCAACAGGAATGAGCAGTTCTTC. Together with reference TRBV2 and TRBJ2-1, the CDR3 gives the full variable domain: EPEVTQTPSHQVTQMGQEVILRCVPISNHLYFYWYRQILGQKVEFLVSFYNNEISEKSEIFDDQFSVERPDGSNFTLKIRSTKLEDSAMYFCASSETSPRTANRNEQFFGPGTRLTVL.

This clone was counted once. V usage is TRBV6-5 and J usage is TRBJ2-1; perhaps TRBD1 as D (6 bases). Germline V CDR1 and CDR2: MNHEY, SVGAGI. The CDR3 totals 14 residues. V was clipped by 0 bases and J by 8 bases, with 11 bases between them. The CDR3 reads CASSYSTGRDEQFF. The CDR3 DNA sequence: TGTGCCAGCAGTTACTCGACAGGAAGGGATGAGCAGTTCTTC.

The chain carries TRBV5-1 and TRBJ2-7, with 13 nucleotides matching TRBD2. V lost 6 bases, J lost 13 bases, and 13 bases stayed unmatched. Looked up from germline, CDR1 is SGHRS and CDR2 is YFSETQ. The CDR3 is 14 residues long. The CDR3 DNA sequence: TGCGCCAGCACGAAGACTAGCGGGGGGAATGCGACATACTTC. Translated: CASTKTSGGNATYF.

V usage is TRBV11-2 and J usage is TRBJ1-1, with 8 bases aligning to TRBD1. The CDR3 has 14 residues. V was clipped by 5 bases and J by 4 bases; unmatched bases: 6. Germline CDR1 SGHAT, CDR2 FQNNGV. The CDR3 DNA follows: TGTGCCAGCAGCATGGACAGGGCGGGCACTGAAGCTTTCTTT. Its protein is CASSMDRAGTEAFF.

CDR3 bases: TGTGCCAGCAGCTTACTAGAGGATGAGCAGTTCTTC. Amino acids: CASSLLEDEQFF. The chain uses TRBV11-3 and TRBJ2-1; the D is unclear. Germline lookup yields CDR1 SGHNT and CDR2 YENEEA. V was trimmed by 2 bases and J by 8 bases, leaving 7 bases between them. This CDR3 has 12 amino acids.

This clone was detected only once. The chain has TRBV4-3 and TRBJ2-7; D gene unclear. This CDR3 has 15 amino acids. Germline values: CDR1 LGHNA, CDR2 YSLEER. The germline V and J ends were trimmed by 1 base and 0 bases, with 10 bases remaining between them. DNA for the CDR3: TGCGCCAGCAGCCAAGGGCACTACCCCTCCTACGAGCAGTACTTC. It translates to CASSQGHYPSYEQYF.

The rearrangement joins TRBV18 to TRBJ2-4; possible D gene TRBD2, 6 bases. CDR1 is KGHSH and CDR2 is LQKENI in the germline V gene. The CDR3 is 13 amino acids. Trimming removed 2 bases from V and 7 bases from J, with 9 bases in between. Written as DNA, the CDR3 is TGTGCCAGCTCACCAAGACGGGGGAACATTCAGTACTTC. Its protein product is CASSPRRGNIQYF.

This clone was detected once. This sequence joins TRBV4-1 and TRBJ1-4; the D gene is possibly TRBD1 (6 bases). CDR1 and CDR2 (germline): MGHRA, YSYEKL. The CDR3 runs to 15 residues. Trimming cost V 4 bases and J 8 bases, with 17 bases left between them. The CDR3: CASSPRALGAEKLFF. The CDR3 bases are TGCGCCAGCAGCCCCCGAGCTCTGGGGGCGGAAAAACTGTTTTTT.

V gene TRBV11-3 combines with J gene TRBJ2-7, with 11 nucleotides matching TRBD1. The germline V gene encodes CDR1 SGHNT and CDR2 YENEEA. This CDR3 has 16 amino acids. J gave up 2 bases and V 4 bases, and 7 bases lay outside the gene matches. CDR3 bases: TGTGCCAGCAGCTCCCCATCGGACAGGGGGCCCTACGAGCAGTACTTC. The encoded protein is CASSSPSDRGPYEQYF.